Below, one T cell receptor (beta chain) is given with its context. Its antigen remains unknown. Produced via immunoSEQ multiplex PCR; TCRdb's table is partial and in-frame only. The repertoire consists of roughly 140,000 clones, with around 88% occurring once and the leading ten covering approximately 2.3%. V shed 2 bases and J shed 5 bases, with 12 bases lying between them. This CDR3 has 14 residues. Germline V gene lookup returns CDR1 MNHEY and CDR2 SMNVEV (reference sequence). These data come from a study of T cell responses to AZD1222 COVID-19 vaccine. Study results and caveats: Spike-specific TCR breadth and depth grew following two AZD1222 doses.

This chain links TRBV27 with TRBJ2-5; the D gene is possibly TRBD2 (6 bases). This TCR was sampled from an adult in good health. The sample was peripheral blood, taken on day 0 of AZD1222 vaccination. The CDR3 nucleotides read TGTGCCAGCAGTTTAGGGGGGTTCGCGGAGACCCAGTACTTC. Protein: CASSLGGFAETQYF.